These 19 T cell receptor beta chains were all obtained from the same sample, sequenced in a study of long-term antiretroviral therapy in people with HIV. The assay used was immunoSEQ (version v3.0), run at survey level. TCRdb keeps only in-frame clones here, not all; method: immunoSEQ multiplex PCR. The table shows 10,000 to 15,000 clones, with around 82% occurring only once. Sequences were derived from unsorted PBMCs, sampled 1.3 years after starting antiretroviral therapy. Source of these receptors: a woman aged 18 to 35 with HIV.

The V gene is TRBV7-9, the J gene TRBJ2-7; D is possibly TRBD1 (6 bases). CDR3 size: 11 residues. V gave up 5 bases and J gave up 9 bases, with 11 bases separating them. Germline assignment: CDR1 SEHNR and CDR2 FQNEAQ (reference sequence). This CDR3 reads CASSPQGGQYF. For the CDR3, the DNA is TGTGCCAGCAGCCCACAAGGGGGGCAGTACTTC. Supplemented by reference TRBV7-9 and TRBJ2-7, the full variable domain reads DTGVSQNPRHKITKRGQNVTFRCDPISEHNRLYWYRQTLGQGPEFLTYFQNEAQLEKSRLLSDRFSAERPKGSFSTLEIQRTEQGDSAMYLCASSPQGGQYFGPGTRLTVT.

This chain links TRBV5-3 with TRBJ2-7, with a possible D match to TRBD1 (6 bases). TRBV5-3 is assigned to the ORF class and has an uncertain function. The CDR3 has 16 residues. Trimming left V 4 bases short and J 4 bases short, with 21 bases between. CDR3 coding DNA: TGTGCCAGAAGCCCCTACAGGGTTCAAACCAAATACGAGCAGTACTTC. Translating gives CARSPYRVQTKYEQYF.

The chain combines TRBV27 with TRBJ1-1; the match to TRBD1 covers 7 bases. Germline-derived CDR1 and CDR2 are MNHEY and SMNVEV (reference sequence). Trimming cost V 8 bases and J 1 base; bases outside gene matches: 4. The CDR3 consists of 13 residues. CDR3 coding DNA: TGTGCCAGCGCCACAGGGGAGAACACTGAAGCTTTCTTT. Its protein is CASATGENTEAFF.

This sequence joins TRBV19 and TRBJ1-2, with unresolved D. The germline V gene encodes CDR1 LNHDA and CDR2 SQIVND (reference sequence). The ends were cut back, 7 bases at V and 7 bases at J, with 28 bases in the middle. This CDR3 contains 17 residues. DNA for the CDR3: TGTGCCAGTACCCCTATGGATGGGCGCAGGATTTTAGGTGGCTACACCTTC. It translates to CASTPMDGRRILGGYTF.

V usage is TRBV2 and J usage is TRBJ2-7; 10 bases are a match to TRBD1. The CDR3 has 15 amino acids. Losses at the gene ends were 6 bases for V and 3 bases for J; bases not matched to a gene: 8. Germline lookup yields CDR1 SNHLY and CDR2 FYNNEI. CDR3 DNA sequence: TGTGCCAGCAGAGAACCGGGACAGGGGTACTACGAGCAGTACTTC. Protein: CASREPGQGYYEQYF.

J is TRBJ2-5 and V is TRBV18; 8 bases align to TRBD1. CDR1 KGHSH and CDR2 LQKENI come from the germline V gene. This CDR3 has 15 residues. V shed 8 bases, J shed 6 bases, and the junction held 14 bases outside the gene matches. This chain's CDR3 is CASTTTGGLGQTQYF. The CDR3 nucleotides read TGTGCCAGCACAACCACAGGGGGTCTGGGGCAGACCCAGTACTTC.

CDR3 bases: TGTGCCAGTAGCATTACACCCTACGAGCAGTACTTC. This encodes CASSITPYEQYF. The chain is built from TRBV19 and TRBJ2-7; D call uncertain. Germline values: CDR1 LNHDA, CDR2 SQIVND (reference sequence). Trimming cost V 6 bases and J 2 bases, with 8 bases left between them. The CDR3 has 12 amino acids.

The genes are TRBV9 and TRBJ2-3, with 11 bases fitting TRBD2. The length of the CDR3 is 16 residues. Germline loops: CDR1 SGDLS, CDR2 YYNGEE. V gave up 3 bases and J gave up 2 bases; unmatched junction bases: 5. For the CDR3, the DNA is TGTGCCAGCAGCGGGGGGACTAGCGGTCTCACAGATACGCAGTATTTT. It specifies CASSGGTSGLTDTQYF.

The J gene is TRBJ2-7, the V gene TRBV5-6; 9 bases match TRBD1. Germline CDR1 is SGHDT and CDR2 is YYEEEE. The V gene end was trimmed by 7 bases and the J gene end by 3 bases; junction bases not matched to a gene: 8. CDR3 size: 14 residues. The CDR3 loop is CASGPGQGFYEQYF. DNA of the CDR3: TGTGCCAGCGGGCCGGGACAGGGCTTCTACGAGCAGTACTTC.

This sequence joins TRBV4-1 and TRBJ1-5; possible D gene TRBD1, 5 bases. The CDR3 covers 16 residues. V was pared by 0 bases and J by 2 bases, with 11 bases between. The germline V gene has CDR1 MGHRA and CDR2 YSYEKL. The CDR3 nucleotides are TGCGCCAGCAGCCAAGAAGTAACCAGGGGCAATCAGCCCCAGCATTTT. It encodes CASSQEVTRGNQPQHF.

The V call is TRBV7-3, the J call TRBJ1-2; maybe TRBD1 (6 bases). Trimming removed 2 bases from V and 0 bases from J, with 7 bases in between. The CDR3 spans 14 residues. Germline CDR1 and CDR2: SGHTA and FQGTGA. The DNA of the CDR3 is TGTGCCAGCAGCTTACAGGGGACTAACTATGGCTACACCTTC. Amino acids: CASSLQGTNYGYTF.

This rearrangement joins TRBV9 to TRBJ2-2; D is ambiguous. The CDR3 is made up of 16 amino acids. The V and J ends lost 0 bases and 0 bases respectively, with 9 bases between them. Looked up from germline, CDR1 is SGDLS and CDR2 is YYNGEE. CDR3 loop: CASSVVSTPNTGELFF. CDR3 coding DNA: TGTGCCAGCAGCGTAGTATCGACTCCGAACACCGGGGAGCTGTTTTTT.

The genes are TRBV27 and TRBJ2-7; 8 bases are a match to TRBD2. The germline CDR1 and CDR2 sequences are MNHEY and SMNVEV (reference sequence). The CDR3 is 16 residues long. Unmatched junction bases numbered 14, after V lost 4 bases and J lost 6 bases. The DNA of the CDR3 is TGTGCCAGCAGTTCAGGGCCTGCAGCGGGGGTGCGCGAGCAGTACTTC. The encoded protein is CASSSGPAAGVREQYF.

The chain couples TRBV19 to TRBJ2-1, with D perhaps matching TRBD2 (6 bases). There are 13 residues in the CDR3. Between the trimmed V and J ends, which lost 9 bases and 9 bases, there was a span of 18 bases. In germline, CDR1 is LNHDA, CDR2 SQIVND (reference sequence). This chain's CDR3 is CASTQTSPGEQFF. The CDR3 DNA reads TGTGCCAGCACCCAGACTAGTCCCGGTGAGCAGTTCTTC.

The rearrangement joins TRBV6-5 to TRBJ1-5; D gene unclear. The germline CDR1 and CDR2 sequences are MNHEY and SVGAGI. This CDR3 spans 14 amino acids. V was shortened by 0 bases and J by 4 bases, with 7 bases between the two germline ends. CDR3: CASSYSTGNQPQHF. Written as DNA, the CDR3 is TGTGCCAGCAGTTACTCGACCGGGAATCAGCCCCAGCATTTT.

The chain recombines TRBV28 with TRBJ2-2, with 9 bases that match TRBD2. The CDR3 is 16 amino acids. Trimming at V came to 7 bases and at J to 0 bases, leaving 6 bases not matched to a gene. CDR1 and CDR2 (germline): MDHEN, SYDVKM. The CDR3 sequence: CASIDGGRANTGELFF. The CDR3 nucleotides read TGTGCCAGCATAGACGGCGGGAGGGCGAACACCGGGGAGCTGTTTTTT. The full variable domain, completed using reference TRBV28 and TRBJ2-2, is DVKVTQSSRYLVKRTGEKVFLECVQDMDHENMFWYRQDPGLGLRLIYFSYDVKMKEKGDIPEGYSVSREKKERFSLILESASTNQTSMYLCASIDGGRANTGELFFGEGSRLTVL.

The genes are TRBV28 and TRBJ2-6; 8 nucleotides match TRBD1. The V segment lost 9 bases and the J segment 2 bases; nucleotides outside the gene matches: 9. CDR1 and CDR2 from the germline V gene are MDHEN and SYDVKM. The CDR3 length is 16 residues. CDR3 amino acids: CASLTGEGAGANVLTF. The CDR3 region has the DNA TGTGCCAGTCTGACAGGGGAAGGGGCTGGGGCCAACGTCCTGACTTTC.

CDR3: CSVSGGNTEAFF. In DNA form, the CDR3 reads TGCAGCGTCTCGGGGGGCAATACTGAAGCTTTCTTT. The V call is TRBV29-1, the J call TRBJ1-1, with a possible D match to TRBD1 (6 bases). Germline V gives CDR1 SQVTM, CDR2 ANQGSEA. The V gene lost 6 bases and the J gene lost 5 bases, with 13 bases spanning the gap. CDR3 length: 12 amino acids.

The J gene is TRBJ1-1, the V gene TRBV7-9; D remains ambiguous. Germline CDR1 reads SEHNR; CDR2 reads FQNEAQ (reference sequence). V was clipped by 1 base and J by 1 base, with 4 bases between them. The length of the CDR3 is 13 residues. CDR3 sequence reads: CASSLGQNTEAFF. CDR3 in DNA: TGTGCCAGCAGCTTAGGACAGAACACTGAAGCTTTCTTT.